These 4 T cell receptor beta chains were sequenced from one sample in a study of blood T cells in healthy people across ages. Together with a sample-barcoded 5' primer, a J-beta primer mix was included in a second PCR lasting roughly 6 to 12 cycles. TCRdb recomputed calls from the 5' RACE reads with MiXCR, one row per CDR3 protein. The sample lists 760,000 or so distinct CDR3 sequences, 20% to 25% occurring once. This sample was also put to use in a study of T cells of mothers and their children.

The sample was blood. The receptors were gathered from a boy between 10 and 17 years old in good health.

The chain uses TRBV11-2 and TRBJ2-7; D uncertain. This CDR3 is 14 amino acids long. The ends were cut back, 0 bases at V and 8 bases at J, with 14 bases in the middle. Looked up from germline, CDR1 is SGHAT and CDR2 is FQNNGV. CDR3 sequence: CASSLDLGIPQQYF. The DNA for the CDR3 is TGTGCCAGCAGCTTAGATTTGGGGATCCCCCAGCAGTACTTC.

The V call is TRBV20-1, the J call TRBJ2-1, with 8 bases lining up with TRBD2. Per germline, CDR1 DFQATT and CDR2 SNEGSKA (reference sequence). V lost 0 bases to trimming and J lost 7 bases; unmatched junction nucleotides: 11. The CDR3 covers 16 residues. As DNA, the CDR3 is TGCAGTGCTAGAGAATTGTCGCGGGGGGAGAGAAATGAGCAGTTCTTC. It encodes CSARELSRGERNEQFF.

The gene calls are TRBV6-6 and TRBJ1-4; TRBD1 aligns across 9 bases. J gave up 5 bases and V 6 bases, and 7 bases lay outside the gene matches. Germline CDR1 MNHNY, CDR2 SVGAGI (reference sequence). The CDR3 totals 15 residues. CDR3 region: CASSRAGTGNEKLFF. The DNA of the CDR3 is TGTGCCAGCAGCCGAGCCGGGACAGGGAATGAAAAACTGTTTTTT.

The V gene is TRBV27, the J gene TRBJ1-1; the D gene is possibly TRBD1 (6 bases). The CDR3 covers 14 residues. The V gene's germline CDR1 is MNHEY and CDR2 SMNVEV (reference sequence). V was clipped by 5 bases and J by 2 bases, with 12 bases between them. The CDR3 here is CASSPDRTNTEAFF. The CDR3, as DNA: TGTGCCAGCAGTCCCGACAGGACTAACACTGAAGCTTTCTTT.